The 17 T cell receptor beta chains below come from one sample, sequenced in a study of CD8 T cells in Susac syndrome. After extraction with the RNeasy kit, roughly 0.5 to 1 ug of the RNA was reverse transcribed using random hexamers. One entry per CDR3 protein results from TCRdb running MiXCR on the immunoSEQ multiplex PCR reads. This table holds over 140,000 distinct CDR3 sequences, 95% found once. Source material: CD4+ T cells from PBMCs. The source of these receptors is a human donor with Susac syndrome.

The chain joins TRBV12-3 or TRBV12-4 to TRBJ2-7; D may be TRBD1 or TRBD2 (5 bases each). Trimming took 3 bases from V and 3 from J, leaving 12 bases between them. The CDR3 consists of 14 residues. The CDR3, as DNA: TGTGCCAGCAGTTTTGCCGGGACCCTCTACGAGCAGTACTTC. Its protein product is CASSFAGTLYEQYF.

The V and J genes are TRBV20-1 and TRBJ2-5; 10 positions agree with TRBD2. In germline, CDR1 is DFQATT, CDR2 SNEGSKA (reference sequence). The length of the CDR3 is 14 residues. The junction had 12 bases not matched to a gene; V was cut back by 7 bases and J by 7 bases. Written as DNA, the CDR3 is TGCAGTGGGTCTGTAGCGGGAGGAGGGGGGACCCAGTACTTC. Translation gives CSGSVAGGGGTQYF.

The chain is built from TRBV9 and TRBJ2-3, with D possibly matching TRBD1 (6 bases). Germline-derived CDR1 and CDR2 are SGDLS and YYNGEE. Deletions cut 4 bases from V and 9 bases from J, with 15 bases between. The CDR3 loop spans 13 amino acids. For the CDR3, the DNA is TGTGCCAGCAGCCCTACTACGCAGGGGACGCAGTATTTT. Translation: CASSPTTQGTQYF.

This chain uses TRBV28 with TRBJ2-4, with 7 bases fitting TRBD1. Germline CDR1 is MDHEN and CDR2 is SYDVKM. V shed 4 bases, J shed 7 bases, and the junction held 16 bases outside the gene matches. The CDR3 consists of 17 residues. The CDR3, as DNA: TGTGCCAGCAGTTCGACCGGGTCCCCGGGACAGAGTAACATTCAGTACTTC. It codes for CASSSTGSPGQSNIQYF.

The chain links TRBV20-1 to TRBJ1-2; no reliable D call. The CDR3 has 13 residues. Germline CDR1 reads DFQATT; CDR2 reads SNEGSKA (reference sequence). V lost 2 bases and J lost 2, with 9 bases in between. The CDR3 DNA is TGCAGTGCTAGATTGCGGGAGAACTATGGCTACACCTTC. Amino acids: CSARLRENYGYTF.

The CDR3 here is CASSYAKAGTRSSDEQFF. Here the CDR3 DNA reads TGTGCCAGCAGTTACGCGAAAGCCGGGACTAGAAGTAGCGATGAGCAGTTCTTC. The chain recombines TRBV6-5 with TRBJ2-1, with 8 bases that match TRBD2. Germline CDR1 MNHEY, CDR2 SVGAGI. Trimming removed 2 bases from V and 8 bases from J; junction bases left unmatched: 17. This CDR3 spans 18 amino acids.

This clonotype has a handful of counts. This chain connects TRBV20-1 to TRBJ2-1; D remains ambiguous. V was trimmed by 1 base and J by 2 bases, leaving 6 bases between them. Looked up from germline, CDR1 is DFQATT and CDR2 is SNEGSKA (reference sequence). This CDR3 spans 13 amino acids. This chain's CDR3 is CSARASTYNEQFF. The CDR3 coding sequence is TGCAGTGCTAGAGCGAGCACCTACAATGAGCAGTTCTTC.

This chain links TRBV29-1 with TRBJ2-1, with 13 bases that match TRBD2. Germline V gene sequence: CDR1 SQVTM, CDR2 ANQGSEA. This CDR3 comprises 13 residues. The V gene end was trimmed by 4 bases and the J gene end by 10 bases; junction bases not matched to a gene: 4. The DNA for the CDR3 is TGCAGCGTTGTCAAACTAGCGGGGGGGGAGCAGTTCTTC. Amino acid sequence: CSVVKLAGGEQFF.

This chain links TRBV29-1 with TRBJ1-1, with unresolved D. Germline lookup yields CDR1 SQVTM and CDR2 ANQGSEA. V lost 4 bases and J 2 bases, leaving 11 bases between the germline ends. The length of the CDR3 is 13 residues. The CDR3 nucleotides are TGCAGCGTTGCGGCATTTTTAAACACTGAAGCTTTCTTT. Residues: CSVAAFLNTEAFF.

The V gene is TRBV15, the J gene TRBJ2-7; 9 nucleotides line up with TRBD1. The CDR3 length is 15 residues. The V gene's germline CDR1 is LNHNV and CDR2 YYDKDF (reference sequence). Trimming cost V 5 bases and J 0 bases; bases outside gene matches: 5. CDR3 bases: TGTGCCACCAGCCGCGAGGACAGGGGCTCCTACGAGCAGTACTTC. It codes for CATSREDRGSYEQYF.

The chain is built from TRBV20-1 and TRBJ1-1, with 9 nucleotides matching TRBD1. The CDR3 extends over 14 amino acids. Germline-derived CDR1 and CDR2 are DFQATT and SNEGSKA (reference sequence). V shed 2 bases and J 1 base; nucleotides not matched to a gene: 2. The CDR3 is CSARRGQGNTEAFF. The CDR3 nucleotides read TGCAGTGCTAGAAGGGGACAGGGGAACACTGAAGCTTTCTTT.

This chain's CDR3 is CAWSTLRTNTEAFF. DNA for the CDR3: TGTGCCTGGAGTACCCTCAGGACGAACACTGAAGCTTTCTTT. The rearrangement links TRBV30 to TRBJ1-1, with D uncertain. The CDR3 contains 14 residues. V was shortened by 2 bases and J by 1 base, with 11 bases between the two germline ends. Germline-derived CDR1 and CDR2 are GTSNPN and SVGIG (reference sequence).

The genes are TRBV25-1 and TRBJ1-5; unclear D gene. There are 14 residues in the CDR3. Trimming removed 6 bases at V and 3 bases at J, with 12 bases between. Germline CDR1 MGHDK, CDR2 SYGVNS. The CDR3, as DNA: TGTGCCAGCAGCCCCCTGCAGACCAATCAGCCCCAGCATTTT. It encodes CASSPLQTNQPQHF.

This rearrangement joins TRBV30 to TRBJ2-2, with TRBD1 matching over 7 bases. This CDR3 comprises 14 residues. V lost 0 bases to trimming and J lost 4 bases; unmatched junction nucleotides: 2. Germline loops: CDR1 GTSNPN, CDR2 SVGIG (reference sequence). This CDR3 is CAWSVPGGTGELFF. The CDR3 DNA is TGTGCCTGGAGTGTACCAGGGGGCACCGGGGAGCTGTTTTTT.

The rearrangement uses TRBV20-1 and TRBJ1-5; 7 positions agree with TRBD1. V shed 5 bases and J 3 bases; nucleotides not matched to a gene: 4. This CDR3 spans 13 amino acids. Germline V lookup: CDR1 DFQATT, CDR2 SNEGSKA (reference sequence). CDR3 protein: CSARQGYNQPQHF. The CDR3 DNA reads TGCAGTGCTCGACAGGGATACAATCAGCCCCAGCATTTT.

This clonotype was seen a single time. The chain recombines TRBV11-2 with TRBJ2-1; D ambiguous. V lost 1 base, J lost 11 bases, and 12 bases lay in between. Germline V lookup: CDR1 SGHAT, CDR2 FQNNGV. CDR3 length: 13 residues. CDR3 region: CASSLGQVSQQFF. The CDR3 bases are TGTGCCAGCAGCTTAGGGCAGGTTAGTCAGCAGTTCTTC. Together with reference TRBV11-2 and TRBJ2-1, the CDR3 gives the full variable domain: EAGVAQSPRYKIIEKRQSVAFWCNPISGHATLYWYQQILGQGPKLLIQFQNNGVVDDSQLPKDRFSAERLKGVDSTLKIQPAKLEDSAVYLCASSLGQVSQQFFGPGTRLTVL.

The chain carries TRBV28 and TRBJ2-7; D may be TRBD1 (6 bases). V lost 5 bases, J lost 6 bases, and 11 bases lay in between. This CDR3 has 12 amino acids. Germline CDR1 MDHEN, CDR2 SYDVKM. CDR3 in amino acids: CASSTQGFEQYF. The DNA for the CDR3 is TGTGCCAGCAGTACTCAGGGGTTCGAGCAGTACTTC. The full variable domain, its missing parts supplied by reference TRBV28 and TRBJ2-7, is DVKVTQSSRYLVKRTGEKVFLECVQDMDHENMFWYRQDPGLGLRLIYFSYDVKMKEKGDIPEGYSVSREKKERFSLILESASTNQTSMYLCASSTQGFEQYFGPGTRLTVT.